These T cell receptor beta chains were read from a single sample in a study of identical twins. MiXCR was run by TCRdb on the 5' RACE reads, yielding one entry per CDR3 protein. The sample includes 240,000 or so distinct CDR3 sequences, 9.5% to 15% of them seen just once. The sample was also linked to a second study, of yellow fever vaccine responses in identical twins.

Specimen: memory (CD45RO+) T cells sorted from blood. These receptors all stem from a woman under 30 in good health. The CDR3 runs from the conserved cysteine through the conserved F or W. The order of the fields is V gene, J gene, D gene, clone size, CDR3 DNA, CDR3 protein. A D gene is named only where the DNA matches it firmly. Some rows have no size entry. The others give once, few or many, or a class for an expanded clone.

TRBV7-2	TRBJ1-6	TRBD1	few	TGTGCCAGCAGCCGACAGGGGGCCGATTCACCCCTCCACTTT	CASSRQGADSPLHF
TRBV12-3/TRBV12-4	TRBJ1-2	.	few	TGTGCCAGCAGTTCGCGACGGAATGGCTACACCTTC	CASSSRRNGYTF
TRBV12-3/TRBV12-4	TRBJ2-1	TRBD2	.	TGTGCCAGCAGACCAGCTAGCGGGAGTTACAATGAGCAGTTCTTC	CASRPASGSYNEQFF
TRBV7-9	TRBJ2-7	TRBD2	.	TGTGCCAGCAGCCCTCAACTAGCGGGGGAATACGAGCAGTACTTC	CASSPQLAGEYEQYF
TRBV2	TRBJ2-3	.	.	TGTGCCAGCAGTGAAGGGGGGTATCACACAGATACGCAGTATTTT	CASSEGGYHTDTQYF
TRBV3-1	TRBJ1-1	.	few	TGTGCCAGCAGCGAAAACAGGGCGGGTAAAGCTTTCTTT	CASSENRAGKAFF
TRBV20-1	TRBJ1-5	.	.	TGCAGTGCTAGGGGGGAGAGCAATCAGCCCCAGCATTTT	CSARGESNQPQHF
TRBV20-1	TRBJ2-7	.	few	TGCAGTGCTAGGCCGACGGGCCCAATCTACGAGCAGTACTTC	CSARPTGPIYEQYF
TRBV5-5	TRBJ2-5	TRBD2	.	TGTGCCAGCAGCTCTCTAGCGGGACTACCCGAGACCCAGTACTTC	CASSSLAGLPETQYF
TRBV27	TRBJ1-1	TRBD1	.	TGTGCCAGCAGTTTCGGACAGGGGAACTCTGAAGCTTTCTTT	CASSFGQGNSEAFF
TRBV7-2	TRBJ2-7	.	once	TGTGCCAGCAGCCGCCGCGGGTCTAGCCCTACCTACGGGCAGTACTTC	CASSRRGSSPTYGQYF
TRBV12-3/TRBV12-4	TRBJ2-3	TRBD2	many	TGTGCCAGCAGCTACGGCGGGGGAGTCGCGCAGTATTTT	CASSYGGGVAQYF
TRBV2	TRBJ2-1	.	few	TGTGCCAGCAGTGAAGCGCTTCGTGAGTTCTTC	CASSEALREFF
TRBV5-6	TRBJ2-4	TRBD1	few	TGTGCCAGCAGCTACAGGGGGCTTGGGACCAAAAACATTCAGTACTTC	CASSYRGLGTKNIQYF
TRBV3-1	TRBJ1-1	.	many	TGTGCCAGCCGGGGAGTGAACACTGAAGCTTTCTTT	CASRGVNTEAFF
TRBV20-1	TRBJ2-1	TRBD1	.	TGCAGTGCTTTGACAGGGGCCTACAATGAGCAGTTCTTC	CSALTGAYNEQFF
TRBV12-3/TRBV12-4	TRBJ2-1	.	many	TGTGCCAGCAGCTCAAATACACGGGGGTTCTACAATGAGCAGTTCTTC	CASSSNTRGFYNEQFF
TRBV5-5	TRBJ2-7	.	few	TGTGCCAGCAGCCCGGACCCGGGCAGGGGCTACGAGCAGTACTTC	CASSPDPGRGYEQYF
TRBV11-2	TRBJ2-5	.	.	TGTGCCAGCAGCTTAGCATTTGGGATAGGAAGAGAGACCCAGTACTTC	CASSLAFGIGRETQYF
TRBV18	TRBJ2-3	.	.	TGTGCCAGCTCACCAGCTGTCCCAGATACGCAGTATTTT	CASSPAVPDTQYF
TRBV12-3/TRBV12-4	TRBJ1-2	TRBD1	few	TGTGCCAGCAGACAAAGGGGGCGGAACTATGGCTACACCTTC	CASRQRGRNYGYTF
TRBV9	TRBJ2-2	TRBD1	.	TGTGCCAGCAGCGGAGGGTGGGACAGGGGATCGGGGGAGCTGTTTTTT	CASSGGWDRGSGELFF